The rows below give T cell receptor beta chains drawn from one sample of a study of blood T cell repertoires in COVID-19. Generated by immunoSEQ multiplex PCR, the TCRdb table keeps only in-frame clones and is missing some. The data contain approximately 110,000 clones, 82% of them singletons. Material for sequencing was peripheral blood. These receptors all stem from a man in his 70s with acute or convalescent COVID-19. The conserved cysteine and the conserved F or W are not part of the CDR3 here. The order of the fields is V gene, D gene, CDR3 length, clone size, J gene, CDR3 protein. The D gene is left open where the match is weak. Some rows mark clone size as missing; the rest say once, few, many or name a class of expanded clone.

TRBV19	TRBD1	12	-	TRBJ2-3	ASRLTGITDTQY
TRBV5-4	TRBD2	12	-	TRBJ2-5	ASTTGTREETQY
TRBV18	TRBD2	13	-	TRBJ2-7	ASSPPSSGSGEQY
TRBV19	TRBD1	12	-	TRBJ2-5	ASGVDRGQETQY
TRBV27	-	13	-	TRBJ1-5	ASRPTGHSNQPQH
TRBV5-1	TRBD2	13	few	TRBJ2-2	ASSLAASGTGELF
TRBV7-8	TRBD1	14	-	TRBJ2-7	ASSFRAGTGAYEQY
TRBV27	TRBD2	13	-	TRBJ2-2	ASSLSWGGTGELF
TRBV5-1	TRBD2	13	few	TRBJ2-1	ASSSSGSSYNEQF
TRBV5-1	-	9	-	TRBJ2-1	ASSGDNEQF
TRBV7-8	TRBD2	13	-	TRBJ2-3	ASSPRGGRADTQY
TRBV5-1	TRBD1	13	-	TRBJ1-2	ASSQSGTENYGYT
TRBV5-1	-	11	-	TRBJ2-5	ASSGSGQETQY
TRBV12-3/TRBV12-4	TRBD1	11	-	TRBJ2-7	ASIGQGAYEQY
TRBV9	-	10	-	TRBJ2-3	ASSAYIDTQY
TRBV7-6	-	13	-	TRBJ2-7	ASRNPFGSSYEQY
TRBV7-8	-	15	-	TRBJ2-3	ASSLVGSQVVRDTQY
TRBV7-8	-	10	-	TRBJ1-5	ATTPGNQPQH